This is a list of T cell receptor beta chains from one sample in a study of blood T cells in healthy people across ages. TCRdb reprocessed the 5' RACE reads with MiXCR, giving one entry per CDR3 protein. Of roughly 830,000 distinct CDR3 sequences listed, around 62% were seen once; the top ten hold roughly 26%. The sample consisted of blood. These receptors were collected from a young man in good health. Each CDR3 is given with its conserved first and last residue. Some rows have no size entry. The others give once, few or many, or a class for an expanded clone.

cdr3_aa j_call clone_size v_call
CASSDLGLSYEQYF NA once TRBV7-6
CASSLGVAGGSETQYF TRBJ2-5 NA TRBV5-4
CASSLSGGGGTQYF TRBJ2-3 NA TRBV7-2
CATSNRREHSGANVLTF TRBJ2-6 NA TRBV15
CARTRQGGYEQYF TRBJ2-7 NA TRBV7-2
CASTRFGTDTQYF TRBJ2-3 NA TRBV6-2/TRBV6-3
CASSPTPRGGTETQYF TRBJ2-5 NA TRBV7-8
CASSLARLDRGQGDTQYF TRBJ2-3 once TRBV5-1
CASSQDYRRLGGSYNEQYF NA NA TRBV4-3
CASSSPASGYTDTQYF TRBJ2-3 NA TRBV7-2
CSARPGTDLNQPQHF TRBJ1-5 NA TRBV20-1
CSVEMNYGYTF TRBJ1-2 NA TRBV29-1
CASSHPGRLSEQYF TRBJ2-7 few TRBV13
CASSFNEGRDEQYF TRBJ2-7 NA TRBV7-6
CASRTSGVETQYF TRBJ2-5 NA TRBV7-2
CASSVGGPYNEQFF TRBJ2-1 few TRBV9
CASSQEDGSYNSPLHF TRBJ1-6 NA TRBV4-2
CASSQGQLTNQPQHF TRBJ1-5 NA TRBV4-3
CSVDPHWEQFF TRBJ2-1 NA TRBV29-1
CASSSQGAPDNSPLHF TRBJ1-6 NA TRBV7-9
CASSLGSGAREQYF TRBJ2-5 NA TRBV7-8
CSAPSSIGGNSYEQYF TRBJ2-7 NA TRBV20-1
CASSYGQVPGGANVLTF TRBJ2-6 few TRBV12-3/TRBV12-4
CASTDGMKQYF TRBJ2-7 NA TRBV27
CASSLLVNTEAFF TRBJ1-1 NA TRBV5-1
CASSLRDRYLPETQYF TRBJ2-5 NA TRBV7-2
CSAATKLTRYSTDTQYF TRBJ2-3 NA TRBV20-1
CASSLAGWVQETQYF NA NA TRBV7-8
CASSLGFVNEKLFF TRBJ1-4 NA TRBV7-2
CASSPRRGQETQYF TRBJ2-5 NA TRBV7-2
CASSVAGTELYEQYF TRBJ2-7 once TRBV9
CSVVYGSPNTEAFF TRBJ1-1 once TRBV29-1
CASSLAQLERGTQYF NA NA TRBV11-2
CSARLNRETLLDEQYF TRBJ2-7 NA TRBV20-1
CSASQGVRTDTQYF TRBJ2-3 NA TRBV20-1
CASSLRGFQVSSYEQYF TRBJ2-7 few TRBV7-2
CASSLGQGASEQYF TRBJ2-7 few TRBV12-3/TRBV12-4